The entry below describes one TCR beta chain. Its matching antigen is unknown. TCRdb keeps only in-frame clones here, not all; method: immunoSEQ multiplex PCR. The table has fewer than 500,000 clones, 75% to 95% seen once. Trimming pared 0 bases from V and 7 bases from J, leaving 15 bases between. The CDR3 is 15 residues long. The germline V gene has CDR1 ENHRY and CDR2 SYGVKD. This entry belongs to a study of Ad26.COV2.S vaccination and SARS-CoV-2 variants. The wider study: Administration of Ad26.COV2.S was intramuscular, either once or twice 56 days apart.

Treatment indicated: around 19 received Ad26.COV2.S at low or high dose, single or two shots; roughly five received placebo; per-sample allocation not given. All samples were drawn on day 63, counting from the first vaccine or placebo injection. Boston supplied an adult donor aged 18-55 years. Expressing Wuhan-strain SARS-CoV-2 spike, an Ad26 vector served as the vaccine. General observations from the study: Vaccine recipients surpassed placebo recipients in spike-specific TCR breadth.

The receptor was derived from a person aged 18-60 years who received the Ad26.COV2.S COVID-19 vaccine or a placebo. Material: peripheral blood, obtained in a trial of Ad26.COV2.S vaccine versus placebo. V gene TRBV10-3 combines with J gene TRBJ1-2; possible D gene TRBD1, 6 bases. This CDR3 reads CAISESRGAASGYTF. CDR3 sequence (DNA): TGTGCCATCAGTGAGTCCAGGGGCGCGGCGAGTGGCTACACCTTC.